Each of the 27 T cell receptor beta chains below was sequenced from the same sample in a study of blood T cell repertoires in COVID-19. Data came from immunoSEQ multiplex PCR; TCRdb stores just in-frame clones and leaves some out. The repertoire has tens of thousands of clones, about 83% of them found once; the top ten carry 5% to 6%. The sample comprised peripheral blood. The receptors come from a man aged 50 or older with active COVID-19.

The CDR3 bases are TGTGCCATCAGCGGTAAAGCGGGGGTAACCTACGAGCAGTACTTC. As protein: CAISGKAGVTYEQYF. The chain employs TRBV10-3 and TRBJ2-7; 8 bases are shared with TRBD2. Germline loops: CDR1 ENHRY, CDR2 SYGVKD. The V and J ends lost 6 bases and 2 bases, in that order; junction bases with no gene match: 9. The CDR3 is 15 residues long.

The V call is TRBV27, the J call TRBJ2-7; TRBD1 aligns across 7 bases. V was pared by 4 bases and J by 6 bases, with 9 bases of the junction left unmatched. Germline CDR1 and CDR2: MNHEY and SMNVEV (reference sequence). The CDR3 extends over 14 amino acids. The CDR3 region has the DNA TGTGCCAGCAGTTCCCGGGACAGAGACGTCGAGCAGTACTTC. It is translated as CASSSRDRDVEQYF.

This chain joins TRBV9 and TRBJ2-1; 7 nucleotides agree with TRBD1. CDR3 length: 14 amino acids. V gave up 0 bases and J gave up 8 bases; unmatched junction bases: 5. The germline V gene encodes CDR1 SGDLS and CDR2 YYNGEE. The CDR3 here is CASSVGDSRDEQFF. The DNA for the CDR3 is TGTGCCAGCAGCGTAGGGGACAGCCGGGATGAGCAGTTCTTC.

This clone came up once. The V gene is TRBV11-2, the J gene TRBJ1-2; no clear D. Trimming shortened V by 0 bases and J by 4 bases, and 12 bases separated the two germline ends. Germline values: CDR1 SGHAT, CDR2 FQNNGV. This CDR3 is built from 15 residues. CDR3 protein: CASSLERRLFYGYTF. CDR3 DNA: TGTGCCAGCAGCTTAGAACGTAGACTTTTCTATGGCTACACCTTC.

The chain joins TRBV18 to TRBJ2-1; D is perhaps TRBD1 (6 bases). Trimming took 4 bases from V and 7 from J, leaving 11 bases between them. Germline-derived CDR1 and CDR2 are KGHSH and LQKENI. This CDR3 is 13 amino acids long. CDR3 bases: TGTGCCAGCTCACTATCCAGGGGAAATGAGCAGTTCTTC. As protein: CASSLSRGNEQFF.

In its sample, this clone was seen once. This sequence joins TRBV11-2 and TRBJ2-1; tentatively, D is TRBD2 (5 bases). Between the trimmed V and J ends, which lost 4 bases and 5 bases, there was a span of 18 bases. Germline CDR1 reads SGHAT; CDR2 reads FQNNGV. This CDR3 is built from 16 residues. CDR3 loop: CASSSIRGSLHNEQFF. The CDR3 nucleotides are TGTGCCAGCAGCTCAATTAGAGGGAGTCTTCACAATGAGCAGTTCTTC.

CDR3 nucleotides: TGCGCCAGCAGCCTACAGCGGGGGCCGGGGGATACGCAGTATTTT. This encodes CASSLQRGPGDTQYF. The chain carries TRBV5-1 and TRBJ2-3; 8 bases are a match to TRBD2. The CDR3 consists of 15 residues. CDR1 is SGHRS, CDR2 YFSETQ, per germline. The trim removed 4 bases at V and 6 bases at J, leaving 10 bases unmatched.

V usage is TRBV6-5 and J usage is TRBJ2-7; D is possibly TRBD2 (5 bases). Trimming removed 2 bases from V and 2 bases from J, with 13 bases in between. Germline V CDR1 and CDR2: MNHEY, SVGAGI. The CDR3 extends over 15 amino acids. The DNA for the CDR3 is TGTGCCAGCAGTTACCAGAGGGATCGGACCTACGAGCAGTACTTC. Its protein is CASSYQRDRTYEQYF.

This clone was counted a few times. This chain connects TRBV21-1 to TRBJ2-7; the table calls TRBD1, which could not be checked here. TRBV21-1 is deemed a pseudogene. The length of the CDR3 is 15 residues. CDR3 nucleotides: TGTGCCAGCAGCCGCCCGGGACAGGGCTGGGACGAGCAGTACTTC. Protein: CASSRPGQGWDEQYF.

This chain joins TRBV6-6 and TRBJ2-7; 10 nucleotides line up with TRBD1. Per the germline V gene, CDR1 is MNHNY and CDR2 is SVGAGI (reference sequence). J gave up 5 bases and V 6 bases, and 7 bases lay outside the gene matches. The CDR3 has 14 amino acids. The DNA of the CDR3 is TGTGCCAGCAGCCGACAGGGGGCGGGTCACGAGCAGTACTTC. It yields the protein CASSRQGAGHEQYF.

The chain recombines TRBV28 with TRBJ2-7; weak D call: TRBD1 (6 bases). Germline V lookup: CDR1 MDHEN, CDR2 SYDVKM. Trimming removed 4 bases from V and 9 bases from J, with 13 bases in between. CDR3 length: 12 amino acids. CDR3 sequence reads: CASSSGRGAQYF. DNA of the CDR3: TGTGCCAGCAGTTCAGGCAGGGGAGCGCAGTACTTC.

V usage is TRBV27 and J usage is TRBJ2-1, with D possibly TRBD2 on 6 matching bases. Per germline, CDR1 MNHEY and CDR2 SMNVEV (reference sequence). The CDR3 spans 16 residues. V was cut by 0 bases and J by 2 bases, with 11 bases left in between. CDR3 bases: TGTGCCAGCAGTTTATCTAGCGGAGCGACCTACAATGAGCAGTTCTTC. It codes for CASSLSSGATYNEQFF.

The chain employs TRBV15 and TRBJ2-7; D may be TRBD1 (6 bases). Trimming took 5 bases from V and 0 from J, leaving 14 bases between them. The CDR3 spans 15 residues. Germline CDR1 and CDR2: LNHNV and YYDKDF (reference sequence). In nucleotides, the CDR3 is TGTGCCACCAGCCCAGACGGACAGAGCTCCTACGAGCAGTACTTC. Its protein product is CATSPDGQSSYEQYF.

V usage is TRBV7-9 and J usage is TRBJ1-1; tentative D call: TRBD1 (6 bases). The V gene's germline CDR1 is SEHNR and CDR2 FQNEAQ (reference sequence). This CDR3 comprises 13 residues. With 4 bases removed from V and 7 bases from J, the gap between germline ends came to 13 bases. This chain's CDR3 is CASSSTDSREAFF. Here the CDR3 DNA reads TGTGCCAGCAGCTCCACGGACAGCCGTGAAGCTTTCTTT.

The CDR3 bases are TGTGCCAGCAGCTTTGGGACAGGTTCCTACAATGAGCAGTTCTTC. It translates to CASSFGTGSYNEQFF. The chain couples TRBV7-7 to TRBJ2-1; 8 bases agree with TRBD1. The CDR3 totals 15 residues. Germline values: CDR1 SSHAT, CDR2 FNYEAQ (reference sequence). J gave up 1 base and V 3 bases, and 2 bases lay outside the gene matches.

The gene calls are TRBV18 and TRBJ2-6, with 8 bases lining up with TRBD1. CDR1 and CDR2 from the germline V gene are KGHSH and LQKENI. The CDR3 loop spans 18 amino acids. The V segment lost 0 bases and the J segment 13 bases; nucleotides outside the gene matches: 17. The CDR3 DNA reads TGTGCCAGCTCACCACCATCCGGGACAGGTGGTTCAAGGGTGGTCCTGACTTTC. Translated: CASSPPSGTGGSRVVLTF. Based on the CDR3 plus reference TRBV18 and TRBJ2-6, the full variable domain is NAGVMQNPRHLVRRRGQEARLRCSPMKGHSHVYWYRQLPEEGLKFMVYLQKENIIDESGMPKERFSAEFPKEGPSILRIQQVVRGDSAAYFCASSPPSGTGGSRVVLTFGAGSRLTVL.

This clone has just one count. V gene TRBV19 combines with J gene TRBJ2-2; D remains unclear. Germline V gene lookup returns CDR1 LNHDA and CDR2 SQIVND (reference sequence). The V and J ends lost 10 bases and 2 bases respectively, with 14 bases between them. The CDR3 has 14 residues. The CDR3: CATSPRLNTGELFF. The CDR3 nucleotides are TGTGCCACTTCACCCAGATTAAACACCGGGGAGCTGTTTTTT.

The chain has TRBV19 and TRBJ1-5; perhaps TRBD1 as D (6 bases). CDR1 is LNHDA, CDR2 SQIVND, per germline (reference sequence). The CDR3 loop spans 18 amino acids. V was clipped by 4 bases and J by 5 bases, with 24 bases between them. The CDR3 loop reads CASSRRAQVGGRDQPQHF. Written as DNA, the CDR3 is TGTGCCAGTAGTAGGCGGGCGCAGGTGGGGGGGCGAGATCAGCCCCAGCATTTT.

The chain recombines TRBV5-1 with TRBJ2-1, with D possibly matching TRBD1 (5 bases). The CDR3 contains 14 residues. The V and J ends lost 0 bases and 4 bases respectively, with 8 bases between them. Germline V gene lookup returns CDR1 SGHRS and CDR2 YFSETQ. CDR3 in DNA: TGCGCCAGCAGCTTGGTTCAGGGTTACAATGAGCAGTTCTTC. Translating gives CASSLVQGYNEQFF. Complete variable domain (other parts from reference TRBV5-1 and TRBJ2-1): KAGVTQTPRYLIKTRGQQVTLSCSPISGHRSVSWYQQTPGQGLQFLFEYFSETQRNKGNFPGRFSGRQFSNSRSEMNVSTLELGDSALYLCASSLVQGYNEQFFGPGTRLTVL.

The chain joins TRBV5-1 to TRBJ2-7, with TRBD2 identical over 7 bases. The CDR3 sequence is 14 residues long. The V segment lost 4 bases and the J segment 5 bases; nucleotides outside the gene matches: 9. Germline V lookup: CDR1 SGHRS, CDR2 YFSETQ. In DNA, the CDR3 is TGCGCCAGCAGCCCCGGACTAGGTAGGAACGAGCAGTACTTC. Translating gives CASSPGLGRNEQYF.

This chain joins TRBV6-6 and TRBJ2-1, with 12 bases identical to TRBD2. Per the germline V gene, CDR1 is MNHNY and CDR2 is SVGAGI (reference sequence). The CDR3 sequence is 15 residues long. The junction had 15 bases not matched to a gene; V was cut back by 6 bases and J by 15 bases. The CDR3 DNA is TGTGCCAGCAGCAAGGAGGCTAGCGGGGGGGCTTGGCGGTTCTTC. This sequence encodes CASSKEASGGAWRFF.

This clone was seen only once. The chain employs TRBV29-1 and TRBJ2-5; 15 bases align to TRBD2. The germline V gene encodes CDR1 SQVTM and CDR2 ANQGSEA. With 6 bases clipped from V and 6 bases from J, the junction kept 5 bases outside the gene matches. The CDR3 is made up of 14 amino acids. The CDR3 spells CSVIGTSGRKTQYF. As DNA, the CDR3 is TGCAGCGTCATAGGGACTAGCGGGAGGAAGACCCAGTACTTC.

In its sample, this clone was seen once. The genes are TRBV2 and TRBJ2-2; D may be TRBD1 (5 bases). Looked up from germline, CDR1 is SNHLY and CDR2 is FYNNEI. The CDR3 contains 15 residues. V shed 6 bases and J shed 8 bases, with 19 bases lying between them. CDR3 DNA sequence: TGTGCCAGCAGGGAGAAGGACACCCAAGGAGGGGAGCTGTTTTTT. Its protein product is CASREKDTQGGELFF.

The V and J genes are TRBV2 and TRBJ1-1; D gene unclear. Germline values: CDR1 SNHLY, CDR2 FYNNEI. This CDR3 comprises 14 residues. V was cut by 1 base and J by 0 bases, with 6 bases left in between. The CDR3 spells CASSEGRMNTEAFF. CDR3 DNA: TGTGCCAGCAGTGAAGGGCGGATGAACACTGAAGCTTTCTTT.

The rearrangement joins TRBV5-6 to TRBJ2-3, with D uncertain. Trimming left V 2 bases short and J 0 bases short, with 4 bases between. The germline V gene has CDR1 SGHDT and CDR2 YYEEEE. The CDR3 loop spans 13 amino acids. The CDR3 loop reads CASSFQSTDTQYF. CDR3 nucleotide sequence: TGTGCCAGCAGCTTCCAGAGCACAGATACGCAGTATTTT.

The V gene is TRBV6-6, the J gene TRBJ2-3, with 9 bases matching TRBD2. Germline loops: CDR1 MNHNY, CDR2 SVGAGI (reference sequence). The CDR3 covers 14 residues. Germline trimming cut 7 bases from V and 6 bases from J; bases unmatched to any gene: 8. CDR3 loop: CASTLAGVGDTQYF. The CDR3 DNA reads TGTGCCAGCACCTTAGCGGGGGTGGGGGATACGCAGTATTTT.

V gene TRBV5-6 combines with J gene TRBJ2-1; D uncertain. Germline lookup yields CDR1 SGHDT and CDR2 YYEEEE. Trimming stripped 4 bases from V and 9 bases from J, with 11 bases between. The CDR3 is made up of 12 amino acids. The CDR3 spells CASSPRYAEQFF. For the CDR3, the DNA is TGTGCCAGCAGCCCGAGATACGCTGAGCAGTTCTTC.